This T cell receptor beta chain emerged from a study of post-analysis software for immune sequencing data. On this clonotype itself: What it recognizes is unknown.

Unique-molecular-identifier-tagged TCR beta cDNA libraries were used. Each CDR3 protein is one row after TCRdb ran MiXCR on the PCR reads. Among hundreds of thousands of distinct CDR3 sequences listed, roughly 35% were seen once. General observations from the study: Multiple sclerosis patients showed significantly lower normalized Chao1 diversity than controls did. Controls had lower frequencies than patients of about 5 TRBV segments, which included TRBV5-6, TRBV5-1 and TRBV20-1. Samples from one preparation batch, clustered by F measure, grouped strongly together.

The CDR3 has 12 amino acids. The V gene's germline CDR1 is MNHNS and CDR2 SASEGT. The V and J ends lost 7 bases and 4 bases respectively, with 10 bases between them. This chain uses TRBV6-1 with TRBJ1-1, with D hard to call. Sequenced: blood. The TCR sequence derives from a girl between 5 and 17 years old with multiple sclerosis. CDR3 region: CASKALGTEAFF. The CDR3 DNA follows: TGTGCCAGCAAGGCGTTGGGCACTGAAGCTTTCTTT.